Sequencing of this TCR beta chain was carried out in a study of yellow fever vaccine responses in identical twins. Study-wide findings and caveats: Reportedly, twins' vaccine T cell responses looked partly convergent and partly personalized.

Germline trimming cut 6 bases from V and 4 bases from J; bases unmatched to any gene: 8. The CDR3 consists of 15 residues. TCRdb re-called the RT-PCR reads through MiXCR, storing one row per CDR3 protein. The repertoire consists of 1,500 to 2,000 distinct CDR3 sequences, with more than 75% occurring once and the leading ten covering about 5%. As regards this clonotype: Its antigen is as yet unknown.

The chain joins TRBV12-3 or TRBV12-4 to TRBJ2-7; 11 bases align to TRBD2. The starting material was T cells from blood (PBMCs), unsorted or a sorted subset (not recorded which), obtained before or after yellow fever vaccination (not recorded which). This sequence originates from a woman aged 18-29 years who received the yellow fever vaccine. The CDR3 here is CASRGTSGNSYEQYF. The CDR3 DNA follows: TGTGCCAGCAGAGGGACTAGCGGTAATTCGTACGAGCAGTACTTC.